The 28 T cell receptor beta chains listed next were all sequenced from one sample in a study of T-cell reconstitution after alpha-beta-depleted transplantation in children. Unique molecular identifiers featured in how the TCRbeta library was prepared. A single record per CDR3 protein comes from TCRdb applying MiXCR to the PCR reads. The data contain approximately 800,000 distinct CDR3 sequences, under 20% of them singletons. Specimen: PBMCs, mostly from graft donor cells, collected 360 days after TCRalphabeta/CD19-depleted stem cell transplant. The receptors derive from a male patient between 10 and 17 years old who had a stem cell transplant for acute lymphoblastic leukemia, so the T cells may come from the graft donor.

Only a few counts were recorded for this clonotype. The chain is built from TRBV12-3 or TRBV12-4 and TRBJ2-1, with 7 bases identical to TRBD1. V shed 9 bases and J 4 bases; nucleotides not matched to a gene: 3. The CDR3 consists of 12 residues. The CDR3 sequence is CASSTGYNEQFF. In nucleotides, the CDR3 is TGTGCCAGTTCGACAGGGTACAATGAGCAGTTCTTC.

The sample holds a few counts of this clonotype. V gene TRBV4-2 combines with J gene TRBJ2-2; D gene unclear. The ends were cut back, 1 base at V and 5 bases at J, with 17 bases in the middle. This CDR3 comprises 17 residues. Germline CDR1 LGHNA, CDR2 YNFKEQ. Here the CDR3 DNA reads TGTGCCAGCAGCCAAGTCGCGGCCCTCCTGGGGACCGGGGAGCTGTTTTTT. Translated, it gives CASSQVAALLGTGELFF.

This clonotype has only a few counts. The J gene is TRBJ2-3, the V gene TRBV7-8; D gene unclear. Germline V gene data show CDR1 as SGHVS and CDR2 as FQNEAQ. The CDR3 is 17 residues long. Trimming cost V 1 base and J 1 base, with 15 bases left between them. CDR3 sequence (DNA): TGTGCCAGCAGCTTAGACGGCTCGCCGGCCGGCACAGATACGCAGTATTTT. It encodes CASSLDGSPAGTDTQYF.

This clonotype showed up just a few times. The gene calls are TRBV11-2 and TRBJ2-1; 11 bases match TRBD2. Germline lookup yields CDR1 SGHAT and CDR2 FQNNGV. This CDR3 contains 17 residues. After removal of 6 bases from V and 5 bases from J, the junction contained 12 bases not matched to a gene. CDR3 sequence reads: CASRFWRTSGRDNEQFF. The CDR3 DNA reads TGTGCCAGCAGATTCTGGCGAACTAGCGGGAGAGACAATGAGCAGTTCTTC. Using reference TRBV11-2 and TRBJ2-1 for the parts outside the CDR3, the full variable domain is EAGVAQSPRYKIIEKRQSVAFWCNPISGHATLYWYQQILGQGPKLLIQFQNNGVVDDSQLPKDRFSAERLKGVDSTLKIQPAKLEDSAVYLCASRFWRTSGRDNEQFFGPGTRLTVL.

This chain uses TRBV15 with TRBJ2-1, with D uncertain. V was trimmed by 0 bases and J by 7 bases, leaving 10 bases between them. CDR1 is LNHNV, CDR2 YYDKDF, per germline (reference sequence). The length of the CDR3 is 14 residues. CDR3 in amino acids: CATSRDQIGNEQFF. The CDR3 DNA reads TGTGCCACCAGCAGAGACCAAATAGGGAATGAGCAGTTCTTC.

V gene TRBV7-8 combines with J gene TRBJ2-3; TRBD1 matches at 7 bases. The germline gives CDR1 SGHVS, CDR2 FQNEAQ. The CDR3 has 16 residues. Trimming at V came to 8 bases and at J to 5 bases, leaving 16 bases not matched to a gene. CDR3 bases: TGTGCCAGCGAAAAGGGCCTAACAGGGGCCTTAGATACGCAGTATTTT. Protein product: CASEKGLTGALDTQYF.

The chain carries TRBV24-1 and TRBJ2-3; the D gene is possibly TRBD2 (6 bases). There are 16 residues in the CDR3. Trimming removed 2 bases from V and 8 bases from J, with 19 bases in between. From germline, CDR1 is KGHDR and CDR2 SFDVKD. DNA for the CDR3: TGTGCCACCAGTGATTGGACTAACCTAGATCCAGCTACGCAGTATTTT. As protein: CATSDWTNLDPATQYF.

The table lists this clonotype with a few counts. This chain joins TRBV7-9 and TRBJ2-7; D call uncertain. The CDR3 spans 12 residues. The V gene's germline CDR1 is SEHNR and CDR2 FQNEAQ (reference sequence). V was pared by 4 bases and J by 3 bases, with 7 bases between. CDR3 nucleotides: TGTGCCAGCAGCTCCAAAGACTACGAGCAGTACTTC. It translates to CASSSKDYEQYF.

This clonotype was detected a few times. CDR3 nucleotide sequence: TGTGCCAGCAGCCGTGGGCCTAATATTAGCAATCAGCCCCAGCATTTT. Translating gives CASSRGPNISNQPQHF. The gene calls are TRBV7-2 and TRBJ1-5; no definite D call. V lost 5 bases to trimming and J lost 0 bases, with 14 bases between them. CDR1 and CDR2 from the germline V gene are SGHTA and FQGNSA. This CDR3 spans 16 amino acids.

The V gene is TRBV5-1, the J gene TRBJ1-5; 9 bases are a match to TRBD1. The CDR3 contains 14 residues. The ends lost 4 bases at V and 6 bases at J; junction bases unmatched: 5. The germline V gene has CDR1 SGHRS and CDR2 YFSETQ. CDR3 protein: CASSETGGSQPQHF. The CDR3 DNA reads TGCGCCAGCAGCGAGACAGGGGGAAGTCAGCCCCAGCATTTT.

This clonotype was picked up a small number of times. The junction departs from the called germline gene at one end, perhaps through a read error. The rearrangement links TRBV20-1 to TRBJ2-1; a weak D match, TRBD2 (6 bases). The germline CDR1 and CDR2 sequences are DFQATT and SNEGSKA (reference sequence). This CDR3 comprises 13 residues. CDR3 protein: CSSSVRSYNEQFF. The DNA of the CDR3 is TGCAGTTCTAGCGTGCGCTCCTACAATGAGCAGTTCTTC.

The chain joins TRBV7-2 to TRBJ1-1; 12 bases line up with TRBD1. Germline V CDR1 and CDR2: SGHTA, FQGNSA. This CDR3 contains 13 residues. J lost 11 bases, V lost 2 bases, and 3 bases had no gene match. The CDR3 here is CASSLMGQGAAFF. The CDR3 DNA reads TGTGCCAGCAGCTTAATGGGACAGGGGGCGGCTTTCTTT.

The chain carries TRBV29-1 and TRBJ2-1; D gene uncertain. This CDR3 region has 14 residues. V was trimmed by 3 bases and J by 5 bases, leaving 14 bases between them. Germline lookup yields CDR1 SQVTM and CDR2 ANQGSEA. The CDR3 coding sequence is TGCAGCGTTGAGGGGTCTTACACTAACAATGAGCAGTTCTTC. Its protein product is CSVEGSYTNNEQFF.

The rearrangement links TRBV6-2 or TRBV6-3 to TRBJ2-3; 8 bases fit TRBD2. Trimming took 2 bases from V and 1 from J; bases not matched to a gene: 8. The germline V gene has CDR1 MNHEY and CDR2 SVGEGT. The CDR3 loop spans 17 amino acids. CDR3 sequence reads: CASSYPGGGRGTDTQYF. CDR3 sequence (DNA): TGTGCCAGCAGTTACCCCGGGGGGGGTCGTGGCACAGATACGCAGTATTTT.

This clonotype turned up a few times. The genes are TRBV12-3 or TRBV12-4 and TRBJ2-2; D not resolved. CDR3 length equals 13 residues. Trimming removed 6 bases at V and 1 base at J, with 6 bases between. The CDR3 region is CASRPENTGELFF. The CDR3 DNA reads as TGTGCCAGCAGACCAGAGAACACCGGGGAGCTGTTTTTT.

In its sample, this clonotype was seen a few times. V gene TRBV3-1 combines with J gene TRBJ2-7; 12 bases are shared with TRBD2. The CDR3 extends over 19 amino acids. V shed 0 bases, J shed 2 bases, and the junction held 11 bases outside the gene matches. The germline gives CDR1 LGHDT, CDR2 YNNKEL (reference sequence). CDR3 region: CASSQDADGGLAGPYEQYF. CDR3 nucleotides: TGTGCCAGCAGCCAAGATGCTGATGGAGGACTAGCGGGGCCCTACGAGCAGTACTTC.

The CDR3 loop is CASSQDWGQGGTYEQYF. In DNA form, the CDR3 reads TGTGCCAGCAGCCAAGACTGGGGCCAAGGCGGGACCTACGAGCAGTACTTC. The chain is built from TRBV4-2 and TRBJ2-7; D might be TRBD2 (6 bases). V gave up 0 bases and J gave up 2 bases, with 17 bases separating them. The CDR3 runs to 17 residues. Germline CDR1 LGHNA, CDR2 YNFKEQ.

This chain connects TRBV18 to TRBJ2-6; weak D call: TRBD1 (5 bases). The CDR3 has 15 residues. V lost 3 bases and J lost 2, with 8 bases in between. CDR1 is KGHSH and CDR2 is LQKENI in the germline V gene. The CDR3 DNA reads as TGTGCCAGCTCACCTGGGGCGCCTGGGGCCAACGTCCTGACTTTC. Its protein is CASSPGAPGANVLTF. The whole variable domain, filled in from reference TRBV18 and TRBJ2-6, reads NAGVMQNPRHLVRRRGQEARLRCSPMKGHSHVYWYRQLPEEGLKFMVYLQKENIIDESGMPKERFSAEFPKEGPSILRIQQVVRGDSAAYFCASSPGAPGANVLTFGAGSRLTVL.

The chain couples TRBV5-6 to TRBJ1-1; TRBD1 might be the D (5 bases). Germline values: CDR1 SGHDT, CDR2 YYEEEE. Trimming took 2 bases from V and 3 from J, leaving 20 bases between them. This CDR3 contains 17 residues. CDR3 protein: CASSFAGFPRGDTEAFF. In nucleotides, the CDR3 is TGTGCCAGCAGCTTCGCAGGGTTTCCCAGAGGGGACACTGAAGCTTTCTTT.

This chain uses TRBV5-1 with TRBJ2-1; 13 positions match TRBD2. Losses at the gene ends were 3 bases for V and 4 bases for J; bases not matched to a gene: 10. From germline, CDR1 is SGHRS and CDR2 YFSETQ. This CDR3 spans 18 amino acids. The CDR3 spells CASSSGTSGIFWYNEQFF. The DNA of the CDR3 is TGCGCCAGCAGCTCTGGGACTAGCGGGATCTTTTGGTACAATGAGCAGTTCTTC.

The chain uses TRBV12-3 or TRBV12-4 and TRBJ2-7; TRBD2 might be the D (5 bases). Trimming left V 6 bases short and J 0 bases short, with 15 bases between. The CDR3 runs to 15 residues. CDR3 protein: CASRRAFRGSYEQYF. CDR3 sequence (DNA): TGTGCCAGCAGGCGGGCCTTCCGAGGCTCCTACGAGCAGTACTTC.

The chain carries TRBV20-1 and TRBJ1-5, with a tentative D call TRBD1 (6 bases). V was pared by 6 bases and J by 3 bases, with 15 bases between. CDR3 length equals 14 residues. Germline CDR1 and CDR2: DFQATT and SNEGSKA (reference sequence). CDR3 sequence (DNA): TGCAGTGCCTCGGACAGCGGGTACAATCAGCCCCAGCATTTT. This gives the protein CSASDSGYNQPQHF.

The chain carries TRBV27 and TRBJ2-2; possible D gene TRBD1, 5 bases. Germline V gene lookup returns CDR1 MNHEY and CDR2 SMNVEV (reference sequence). V was trimmed by 0 bases and J by 1 base, leaving 18 bases between them. This CDR3 contains 19 residues. The CDR3 is CASSLSTWGVPENTGELFF. CDR3 nucleotides: TGTGCCAGCAGTTTATCGACTTGGGGCGTCCCAGAGAACACCGGGGAGCTGTTTTTT.

The chain recombines TRBV5-5 with TRBJ2-3; 10 nucleotides line up with TRBD2. The CDR3 runs 17 residues. Germline lookup yields CDR1 SGHKS and CDR2 YYEKEE (reference sequence). Losses at the gene ends were 2 bases for V and 2 bases for J; bases not matched to a gene: 8. CDR3 sequence: CASSFPRTSGVTDTQYF. The CDR3 bases are TGTGCCAGCAGCTTCCCGCGGACTAGCGGCGTCACAGATACGCAGTATTTT. The complete variable domain, with remaining parts taken from reference TRBV5-5 and TRBJ2-3, reads DAGVTQSPTHLIKTRGQQVTLRCSPISGHKSVSWYQQVLGQGPQFIFQYYEKEERGRGNFPDRFSARQFPNYSSELNVNALLLGDSALYLCASSFPRTSGVTDTQYFGPGTRLTVL.

A word on this clonotype: A junction end diverges from the germline sequence, so it may reflect a read error. The chain joins TRBV12-3 or TRBV12-4 to TRBJ2-3; D unresolved. This CDR3 comprises 12 residues. For the CDR3, the DNA is TGTGCCAGCAGTTCGGCTTTGGATTCGCAGTTTTTT. Translating gives CASSSALDSQFF.

This clonotype was counted a few times. This sequence joins TRBV20-1 and TRBJ2-4; 11 nucleotides line up with TRBD2. Unmatched junction bases numbered 10, after V lost 6 bases and J lost 0 bases. The germline V gene has CDR1 DFQATT and CDR2 SNEGSKA (reference sequence). The CDR3 is 17 residues long. The CDR3 sequence is CSAPLAGAQAAKNIQYF. CDR3 nucleotide sequence: TGCAGTGCGCCACTAGCGGGAGCACAGGCAGCCAAAAACATTCAGTACTTC.

This clonotype was counted a few times. J is TRBJ2-2 and V is TRBV15, with a weak D call TRBD2 (5 bases). The CDR3 is 15 amino acids. Germline V gene data show CDR1 as LNHNV and CDR2 as YYDKDF (reference sequence). The germline V and J ends were trimmed by 3 bases and 2 bases, with 10 bases remaining between them. In DNA, the CDR3 is TGTGCCACCAGCAGGTTTAGCGTAAACACCGGGGAGCTGTTTTTT. Its translation is CATSRFSVNTGELFF.

This clonotype was observed a handful of times. This chain links TRBV12-3 or TRBV12-4 with TRBJ2-1; D is ambiguous. The CDR3 covers 16 residues. V was pared by 6 bases and J by 0 bases, with 15 bases between. CDR3 region: CASRALRAFSYNEQFF. Written as DNA, the CDR3 is TGTGCCAGCAGGGCACTAAGGGCCTTCTCCTACAATGAGCAGTTCTTC.